The 20 T cell receptor beta chains below were found in one sample sequenced in a study of regulatory T cells in long-lasting Graves disease. Through Arm-PCR of CDR3 regions and iRepertoire HTBI primers, TCR beta libraries were built. TCRdb called the multiplex PCR reads again in MiXCR, with one record for every CDR3 protein. This table has 620,000 or so distinct CDR3 sequences, 15% to 20% appearing once. Time point in this sample: newly diagnosed GD, antithyroid drugs for less than 3 months. The TCR library was made from RNA extracted from PBMCs. The same sample was also studied in work on T cells in Graves' hyperthyroidism and ophthalmopathy.

The sample consisted of peripheral blood mononuclear cells (PBMCs), taken at new diagnosis, from a patient treated with antithyroid drugs. The receptors come from a woman in her twenties or thirties with Graves disease.

This clonotype was seen at least ten times. The V gene is TRBV12-3 or TRBV12-4, the J gene TRBJ2-7; the match to TRBD1 covers 8 bases. The CDR3 has 14 residues. V lost 6 bases, J lost 5 bases, and 9 bases stayed unmatched. The CDR3, as DNA: TGTGCCAGCAGCCAAGGACAGGGTCCAAACGAGCAGTACTTC. This gives the protein CASSQGQGPNEQYF.

This clonotype has only a few counts. The gene calls are TRBV3-1 and TRBJ1-1; no clear D gene. V was cut by 3 bases and J by 6 bases, with 14 bases left in between. The CDR3 runs to 14 residues. CDR1 is LGHDT and CDR2 is YNNKEL in the germline V gene (reference sequence). CDR3 protein: CASSQAKASAEAFF. As DNA, the CDR3 is TGTGCCAGCAGCCAGGCAAAGGCATCCGCTGAAGCTTTCTTT.

V is TRBV29-1 and J is TRBJ2-3, with D hard to call. The CDR3 is 14 amino acids. Germline assignment: CDR1 SQVTM and CDR2 ANQGSEA. Trimming took 3 bases from V and 0 from J, leaving 10 bases between them. This CDR3 reads CSVEWQPSTDTQYF. In DNA form, the CDR3 reads TGCAGCGTTGAGTGGCAGCCTAGCACAGATACGCAGTATTTT.

The chain combines TRBV19 with TRBJ1-4; D is unresolved. From germline, CDR1 is LNHDA and CDR2 SQIVND (reference sequence). There are 14 residues in the CDR3. Trimming removed 5 bases from V and 1 base from J, with 8 bases in between. The CDR3 coding sequence is TGTGCCAGTAGTTCACAGCAAACTAATGAAAAACTGTTTTTT. This encodes CASSSQQTNEKLFF.

This clonotype was seen repeatedly, ten times or more. The chain carries TRBV25-1 and TRBJ1-5, with D unclear. Germline values: CDR1 MGHDK, CDR2 SYGVNS. V gave up 4 bases and J gave up 9 bases, with 10 bases separating them. The CDR3 extends over 12 amino acids. The CDR3 here is CASSVGYTPQHF. The DNA for the CDR3 is TGTGCCAGCAGTGTCGGATATACGCCCCAGCATTTT. Using reference TRBV25-1 and TRBJ1-5 for the parts outside the CDR3, the full variable domain is EADIYQTPRYLVIGTGKKITLECSQTMGHDKMYWYQQDPGMELHLIHYSYGVNSTEKGDLSSESTVSRIRTEHFPLTLESARPSHTSQYLCASSVGYTPQHFGDGTRLSIL.

This clonotype has just a few counts. The genes are TRBV5-1 and TRBJ2-1; D uncertain. V lost 5 bases and J 1 base, leaving 16 bases between the germline ends. CDR1 is SGHRS and CDR2 is YFSETQ in the germline V gene. The CDR3 runs to 16 residues. The CDR3: CASSRQVRTSYNEQFF. CDR3 DNA sequence: TGCGCCAGCAGTAGGCAGGTTAGGACGTCCTACAATGAGCAGTTCTTC.

Turning to this clonotype: A much larger clone lies one base from this, so it may be a read error. The chain joins TRBV2 to TRBJ1-6; D may be TRBD1 (6 bases). Germline V lookup: CDR1 SNHLY, CDR2 FYNNEI. This CDR3 has 13 amino acids. The CDR3 loop reads CASGLDSNSPPHF. The CDR3 DNA follows: TGTGCCAGCGGCCTGGACAGCAATTCACCCCCCCACTTT.

This clonotype was seen at least ten times. The chain links TRBV12-3 or TRBV12-4 to TRBJ1-5; 7 bases agree with TRBD1. The ends lost 2 bases at V and 12 bases at J; junction bases unmatched: 7. CDR3 size: 13 residues. This CDR3 is CASSLRAGTVQHF. The CDR3 DNA reads TGTGCCAGCAGTTTACGGGCGGGGACAGTCCAGCATTTT.

The sample holds many counts of this clonotype. The chain has TRBV6-9 and TRBJ2-2; D gene ambiguous. Looked up from germline, CDR1 is MNHGY and CDR2 is SVAAGI. The CDR3 has 12 amino acids. Between the trimmed V and J ends, which lost 2 bases and 4 bases, there was a span of 2 bases. CDR3 in DNA: TGTGCCAGCAGTTATGGCACCGGGGAGCTGTTTTTT. It codes for CASSYGTGELFF.

This clonotype was seen only a few times. This chain connects TRBV4-1 to TRBJ1-2, with TRBD1 matching 9 bases. The CDR3 is 15 amino acids. The junction had 8 bases not matched to a gene; V was cut back by 3 bases and J by 6 bases. CDR1 is MGHRA and CDR2 is YSYEKL in the germline V gene. This CDR3 reads CASSQPGQGRNGYTF. The DNA for the CDR3 is TGCGCCAGCAGCCAGCCGGGACAGGGAAGAAATGGCTACACCTTC.

The gene calls are TRBV7-9 and TRBJ1-6; no definite D call. CDR1 is SEHNR and CDR2 is FQNEAQ in the germline V gene (reference sequence). Between the trimmed V and J ends, which lost 0 bases and 6 bases, there was a span of 15 bases. The CDR3 has 17 residues. Written as DNA, the CDR3 is TGTGCCAGCAGCTTAGCGGGCTCGGGCAGATCTAATTCACCCCTCCACTTT. It codes for CASSLAGSGRSNSPLHF. Looking up the rest from reference TRBV7-9 and TRBJ1-6 gives the full variable domain: DTGVSQNPRHKITKRGQNVTFRCDPISEHNRLYWYRQTLGQGPEFLTYFQNEAQLEKSRLLSDRFSAERPKGSFSTLEIQRTEQGDSAMYLCASSLAGSGRSNSPLHFGNGTRLTVT.

This clonotype was counted many times. CDR3 region: CASKKQGVYDQYF. The DNA for the CDR3 is TGTGCCAGCAAAAAACAGGGGGTCTACGACCAGTACTTC. The chain carries TRBV12-3 or TRBV12-4 and TRBJ2-5; 8 nucleotides align to TRBD1. This CDR3 spans 13 amino acids. V was pared by 7 bases and J by 10 bases, with 11 bases of the junction left unmatched.

This clonotype was observed a few times. The V call is TRBV5-6, the J call TRBJ2-2; 9 bases agree with TRBD1. The CDR3 sequence is 15 residues long. The germline CDR1 and CDR2 sequences are SGHDT and YYEEEE. V shed 3 bases, J shed 4 bases, and the junction held 4 bases outside the gene matches. CDR3 nucleotides: TGTGCCAGCAGCTCGGGACAGGGAGTCACCGGGGAGCTGTTTTTT. This encodes CASSSGQGVTGELFF.

This clonotype was seen more than once but under ten times. The chain joins TRBV12-3 or TRBV12-4 to TRBJ1-2; 7 bases match TRBD1. The V gene end was trimmed by 6 bases and the J gene end by 7 bases; junction bases not matched to a gene: 11. The CDR3 loop spans 14 amino acids. CDR3 nucleotides: TGTGCCAGCAGGACGACAGGGAAGGGTGGTGGCTACACCTTC. Translated, it gives CASRTTGKGGGYTF.

A word on this clonotype: A far larger clone is just one base off, so this is likely a read error. The gene calls are TRBV7-9 and TRBJ2-3; 9 nucleotides line up with TRBD2. Germline values: CDR1 SEHNR, CDR2 FQNEAQ (reference sequence). The CDR3 is 19 amino acids. The CDR3 spells CAGRTIAGAEYGLTDTQYF. CDR3 bases: TGTGCCGGCAGGACGATAGCGGGAGCTGAGTATGGGCTAACAGATACGCAGTATTTT.

The sample holds many counts of this clonotype. The chain uses TRBV2 and TRBJ1-5; TRBD1 agrees at 9 bases. Germline lookup yields CDR1 SNHLY and CDR2 FYNNEI. The CDR3 totals 14 residues. V gave up 6 bases and J gave up 4 bases; unmatched junction bases: 4. The CDR3 is CASSGGQGNQPQHF. As DNA, the CDR3 is TGTGCCAGCAGCGGGGGACAGGGAAATCAGCCCCAGCATTTT. The complete variable domain, with remaining parts taken from reference TRBV2 and TRBJ1-5, reads EPEVTQTPSHQVTQMGQEVILRCVPISNHLYFYWYRQILGQKVEFLVSFYNNEISEKSEIFDDQFSVERPDGSNFTLKIRSTKLEDSAMYFCASSGGQGNQPQHFGDGTRLSIL.

With regard to this clonotype: Possible read error: a much larger clone is one base away. The chain joins TRBV7-3 to TRBJ1-2; 7 nucleotides line up with TRBD1. This CDR3 comprises 16 residues. The germline V gene encodes CDR1 SGHTA and CDR2 FQGTGA. CDR3 nucleotide sequence: TGTGCCAGCAGCTTAACGGCCCGGACAGGCGACTATGGCCACACCTTC. Translating it yields CASSLTARTGDYGHTF.

The CDR3, as DNA: TGTGCCAGCAGTGATCTGCCTGGACCTGAAGCTTTCTTT. The encoded protein is CASSDLPGPEAFF. The chain employs TRBV2 and TRBJ1-1; D is unclear. V was shortened by 3 bases and J by 6 bases, with 11 bases between the two germline ends. The CDR3 covers 13 residues. The germline V gene has CDR1 SNHLY and CDR2 FYNNEI.

This clonotype appeared many times. The rearrangement links TRBV2 to TRBJ2-7; 8 bases fit TRBD1. V shed 8 bases, J shed 5 bases, and the junction held 11 bases outside the gene matches. The length of the CDR3 is 14 residues. Germline-derived CDR1 and CDR2 are SNHLY and FYNNEI. The CDR3 nucleotides are TGTGCCAGCTGGGGGTTGCAGGGGGCGAACGAGCAGTACTTC. Amino acid sequence: CASWGLQGANEQYF.

The genes are TRBV20-1 and TRBJ1-5; D is uncertain. This CDR3 region has 13 residues. In germline, CDR1 is DFQATT, CDR2 SNEGSKA (reference sequence). Between the trimmed V and J ends, which lost 3 bases and 2 bases, there was a span of 8 bases. This chain's CDR3 is CSASRPGNQPQHF. For the CDR3, the DNA is TGCAGTGCTAGCCGGCCCGGCAATCAGCCCCAGCATTTT.